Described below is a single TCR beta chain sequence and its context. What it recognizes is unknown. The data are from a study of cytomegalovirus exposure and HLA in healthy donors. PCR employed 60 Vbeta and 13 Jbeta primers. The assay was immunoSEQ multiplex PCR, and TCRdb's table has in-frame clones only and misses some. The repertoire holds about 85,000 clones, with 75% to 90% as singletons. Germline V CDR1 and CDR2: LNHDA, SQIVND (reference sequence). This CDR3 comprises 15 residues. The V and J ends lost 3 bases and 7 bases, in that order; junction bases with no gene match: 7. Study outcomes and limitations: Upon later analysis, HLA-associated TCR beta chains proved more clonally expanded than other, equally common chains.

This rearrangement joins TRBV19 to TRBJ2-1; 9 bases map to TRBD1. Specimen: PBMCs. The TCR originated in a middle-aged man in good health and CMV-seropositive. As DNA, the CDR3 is TGTGCCAGTAGTATGGGACAGGGTGCCGGGAATGAGCAGTTCTTC. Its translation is CASSMGQGAGNEQFF.